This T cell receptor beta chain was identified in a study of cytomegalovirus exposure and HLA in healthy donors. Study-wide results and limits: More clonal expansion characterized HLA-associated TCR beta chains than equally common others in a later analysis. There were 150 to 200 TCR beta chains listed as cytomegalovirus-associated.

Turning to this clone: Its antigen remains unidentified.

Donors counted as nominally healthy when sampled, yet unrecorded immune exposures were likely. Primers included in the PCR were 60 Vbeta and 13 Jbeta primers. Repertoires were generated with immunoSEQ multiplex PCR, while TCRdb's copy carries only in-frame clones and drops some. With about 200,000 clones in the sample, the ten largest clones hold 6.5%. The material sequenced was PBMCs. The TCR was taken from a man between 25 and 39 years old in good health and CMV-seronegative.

The CDR3 DNA follows: TGTGCCAGCAGCCAGGACAGGGTATACGAGCAGTACTTC. Protein product: CASSQDRVYEQYF. This chain links TRBV11-2 with TRBJ2-7, with TRBD1 identical over 8 bases. V was clipped by 5 bases and J by 4 bases; unmatched bases: 4. The germline V gene has CDR1 SGHAT and CDR2 FQNNGV. The CDR3 totals 13 residues. Based on the CDR3 plus reference TRBV11-2 and TRBJ2-7, the full variable domain is EAGVAQSPRYKIIEKRQSVAFWCNPISGHATLYWYQQILGQGPKLLIQFQNNGVVDDSQLPKDRFSAERLKGVDSTLKIQPAKLEDSAVYLCASSQDRVYEQYFGPGTRLTVT.